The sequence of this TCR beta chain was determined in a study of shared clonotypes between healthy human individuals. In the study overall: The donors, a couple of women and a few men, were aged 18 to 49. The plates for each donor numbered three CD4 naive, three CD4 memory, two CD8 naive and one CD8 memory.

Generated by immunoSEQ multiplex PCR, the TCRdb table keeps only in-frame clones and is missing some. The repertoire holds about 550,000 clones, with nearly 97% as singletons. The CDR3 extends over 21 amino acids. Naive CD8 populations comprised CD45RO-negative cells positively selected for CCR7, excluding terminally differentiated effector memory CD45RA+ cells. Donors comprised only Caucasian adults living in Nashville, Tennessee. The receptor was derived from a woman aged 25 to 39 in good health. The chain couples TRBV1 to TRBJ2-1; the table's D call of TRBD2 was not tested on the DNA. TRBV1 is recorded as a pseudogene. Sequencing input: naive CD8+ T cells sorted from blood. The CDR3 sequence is CTSSQEKTGTSGSPTYNEQFF. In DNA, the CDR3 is TGCACCAGCAGCCAAGAAAAGACCGGGACTAGCGGGAGCCCCACCTACAATGAGCAGTTCTTC.